This record looks at one TCR beta chain sequence and its context. Its antigen is unidentified. The data were taken from a study of cytomegalovirus exposure and HLA in healthy donors. Vbeta (60) and Jbeta (13) primers were used in the PCR. The data were produced by immunoSEQ multiplex PCR, yet TCRdb's version contains in-frame clones alone and is incomplete. This table has about 190,000 clones, about four fifths appearing once. General observations from the study: There were some public TCRs occurring in many donors, but most TCR sequences were rare. As a later analysis showed, several of the most significant clusters appeared to be linked to common viral pathogens. Later, an analysis showed that TCR beta chains associated with HLA were more clonally expanded than others that were equally common.

Per germline, CDR1 KGHSH and CDR2 LQKENI. The CDR3 extends over 14 amino acids. The trim removed 5 bases at V and 5 bases at J, leaving 4 bases unmatched. This sequence originates from a woman between 18 and 29 years old in good health and CMV-seronegative. The chain uses TRBV18 and TRBJ1-2; 11 bases are a match to TRBD1. Sequencing was done on a sample of PBMCs. The CDR3 DNA reads TGTGCCAGCTCAAAGGACAGGGGGCGGTATGGCTACACCTTC. This gives the protein CASSKDRGRYGYTF.